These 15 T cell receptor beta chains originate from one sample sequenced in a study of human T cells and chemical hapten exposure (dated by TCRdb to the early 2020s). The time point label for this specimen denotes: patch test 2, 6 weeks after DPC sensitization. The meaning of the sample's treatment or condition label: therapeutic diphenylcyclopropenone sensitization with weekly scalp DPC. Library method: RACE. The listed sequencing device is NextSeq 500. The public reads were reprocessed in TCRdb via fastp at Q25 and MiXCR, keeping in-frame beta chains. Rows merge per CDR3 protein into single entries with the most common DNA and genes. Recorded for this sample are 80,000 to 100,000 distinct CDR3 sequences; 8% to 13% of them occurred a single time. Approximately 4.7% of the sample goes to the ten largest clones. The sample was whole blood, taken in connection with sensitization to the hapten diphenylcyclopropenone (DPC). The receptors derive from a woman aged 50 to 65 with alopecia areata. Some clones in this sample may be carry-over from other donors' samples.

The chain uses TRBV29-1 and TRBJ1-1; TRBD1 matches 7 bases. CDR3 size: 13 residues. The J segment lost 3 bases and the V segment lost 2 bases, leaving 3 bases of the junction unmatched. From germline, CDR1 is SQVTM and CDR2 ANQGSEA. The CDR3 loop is CSVELQGDTEAFF. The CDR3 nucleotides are TGCAGCGTTGAATTGCAGGGGGACACTGAAGCTTTCTTT.

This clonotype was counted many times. For the CDR3, the DNA is TGTGCCAGCAGTTTTTGGACTAGCGACCAAGAGACCCAGTACTTC. Protein sequence: CASSFWTSDQETQYF. The rearrangement uses TRBV6-2 or TRBV6-3 and TRBJ2-5, with 9 bases matching TRBD2. V lost 4 bases and J lost 0; bases outside the gene matches: 3. The CDR3 is made up of 15 amino acids. CDR1 and CDR2 (germline): MNHEY, SVGEGT.

DNA of the CDR3: TGCAGCGCCCCAAACCCGACAGGGATCGGCACTGAAGCTTTCTTT. Its translation: CSAPNPTGIGTEAFF. The chain combines TRBV29-1 with TRBJ1-1, with 7 bases fitting TRBD1. The CDR3 is 15 residues long. V shed 7 bases, J shed 4 bases, and the junction held 15 bases outside the gene matches. Germline V gene sequence: CDR1 SQVTM, CDR2 ANQGSEA.

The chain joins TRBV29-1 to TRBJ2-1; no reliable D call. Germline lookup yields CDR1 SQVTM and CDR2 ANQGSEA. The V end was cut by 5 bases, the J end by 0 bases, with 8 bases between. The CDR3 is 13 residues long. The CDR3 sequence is CSVQISSYNEQFF. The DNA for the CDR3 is TGCAGCGTTCAGATCAGCTCCTACAATGAGCAGTTCTTC.

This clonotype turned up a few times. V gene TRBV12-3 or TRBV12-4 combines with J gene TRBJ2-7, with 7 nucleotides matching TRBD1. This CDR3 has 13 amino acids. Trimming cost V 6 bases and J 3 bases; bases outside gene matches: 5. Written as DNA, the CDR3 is TGTGCCAGCAGCGGACAGGCGGGCTACGAGCAGTACTTC. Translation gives CASSGQAGYEQYF.

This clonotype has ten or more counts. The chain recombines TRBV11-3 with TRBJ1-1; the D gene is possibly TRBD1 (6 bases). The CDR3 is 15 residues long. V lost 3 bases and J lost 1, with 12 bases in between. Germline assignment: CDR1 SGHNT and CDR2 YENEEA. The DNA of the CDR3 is TGTGCCAGCAGCTTCTGGACAGACGCGAACACTGAAGCTTTCTTT. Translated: CASSFWTDANTEAFF. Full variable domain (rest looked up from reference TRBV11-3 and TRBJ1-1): EAGVVQSPRYKIIEKKQPVAFWCNPISGHNTLYWYLQNLGQGPELLIRYENEEAVDDSQLPKDRFSAERLKGVDSTLKIQPAELGDSAVYLCASSFWTDANTEAFFGQGTRLTVV.

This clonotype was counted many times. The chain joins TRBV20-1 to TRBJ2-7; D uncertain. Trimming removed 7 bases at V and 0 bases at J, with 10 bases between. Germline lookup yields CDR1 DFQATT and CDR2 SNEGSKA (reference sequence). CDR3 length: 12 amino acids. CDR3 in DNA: TGCAGTGGTCGGAAAAGCTCCTACGAGCAGTACTTC. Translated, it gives CSGRKSSYEQYF.

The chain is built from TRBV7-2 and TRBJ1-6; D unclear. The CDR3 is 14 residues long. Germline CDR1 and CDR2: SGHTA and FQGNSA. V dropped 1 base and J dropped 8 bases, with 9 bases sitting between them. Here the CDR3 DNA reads TGTGCCAGCAGCTTAGTTGAACACCATTCACCCCTCCACTTT. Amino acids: CASSLVEHHSPLHF. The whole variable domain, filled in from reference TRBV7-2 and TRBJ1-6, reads GAGVSQSPSNKVTEKGKDVELRCDPISGHTALYWYRQSLGQGLEFLIYFQGNSAPDKSGLPSDRFSAERTGGSVSTLTIQRTQQEDSAVYLCASSLVEHHSPLHFGNGTRLTVT.

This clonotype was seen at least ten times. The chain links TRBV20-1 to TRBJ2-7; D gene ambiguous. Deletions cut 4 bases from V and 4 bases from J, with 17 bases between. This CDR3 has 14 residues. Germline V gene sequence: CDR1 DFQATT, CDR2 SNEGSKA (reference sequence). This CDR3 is CSAKDLGRYYEQYF. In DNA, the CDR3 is TGCAGTGCTAAAGACTTAGGGCGCTATTACGAGCAGTACTTC.

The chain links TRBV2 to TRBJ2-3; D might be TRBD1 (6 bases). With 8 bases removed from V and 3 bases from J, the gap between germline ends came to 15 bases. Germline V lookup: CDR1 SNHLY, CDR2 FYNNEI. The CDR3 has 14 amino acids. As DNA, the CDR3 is TGTGCCAGCCAACAGGGCCCGATTACAGATACGCAGTATTTT. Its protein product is CASQQGPITDTQYF. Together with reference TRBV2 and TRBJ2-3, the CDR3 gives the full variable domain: EPEVTQTPSHQVTQMGQEVILRCVPISNHLYFYWYRQILGQKVEFLVSFYNNEISEKSEIFDDQFSVERPDGSNFTLKIRSTKLEDSAMYFCASQQGPITDTQYFGPGTRLTVL.

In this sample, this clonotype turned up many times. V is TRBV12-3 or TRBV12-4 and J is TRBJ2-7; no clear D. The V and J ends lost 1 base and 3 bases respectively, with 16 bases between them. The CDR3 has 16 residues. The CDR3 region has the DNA TGTGCCAGCAGTTTAGGGAGACGCAAGTCTGGCTACGAGCAGTACTTC. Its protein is CASSLGRRKSGYEQYF.

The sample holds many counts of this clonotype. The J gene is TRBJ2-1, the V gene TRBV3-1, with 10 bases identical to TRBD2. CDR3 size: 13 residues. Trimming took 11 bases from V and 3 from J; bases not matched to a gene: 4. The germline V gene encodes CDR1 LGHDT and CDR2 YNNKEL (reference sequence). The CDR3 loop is CAVTSGNYNEQFF. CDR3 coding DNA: TGTGCCGTAACTAGCGGGAACTACAATGAGCAGTTCTTC.

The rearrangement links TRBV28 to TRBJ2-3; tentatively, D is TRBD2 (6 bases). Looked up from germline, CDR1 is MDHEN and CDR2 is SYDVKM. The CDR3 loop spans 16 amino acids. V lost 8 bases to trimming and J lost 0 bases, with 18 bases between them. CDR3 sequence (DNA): TGTGCCAGCGGCCTTATTAATAGCGGAAGCACAGATACGCAGTATTTT. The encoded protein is CASGLINSGSTDTQYF.

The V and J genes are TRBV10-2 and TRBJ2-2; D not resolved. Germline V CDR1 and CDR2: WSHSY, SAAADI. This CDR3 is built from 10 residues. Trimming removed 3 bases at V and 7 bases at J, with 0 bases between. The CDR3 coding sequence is TGCGCCAGCAGTGACGGGGAGCTGTTTTTT. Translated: CASSDGELFF.

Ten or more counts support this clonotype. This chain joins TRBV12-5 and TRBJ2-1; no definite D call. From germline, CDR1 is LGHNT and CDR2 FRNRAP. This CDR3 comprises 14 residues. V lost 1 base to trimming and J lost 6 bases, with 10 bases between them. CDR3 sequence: CASGLAPSPNEQFF. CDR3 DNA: TGTGCTAGTGGTTTGGCCCCCTCTCCCAATGAGCAGTTCTTC.